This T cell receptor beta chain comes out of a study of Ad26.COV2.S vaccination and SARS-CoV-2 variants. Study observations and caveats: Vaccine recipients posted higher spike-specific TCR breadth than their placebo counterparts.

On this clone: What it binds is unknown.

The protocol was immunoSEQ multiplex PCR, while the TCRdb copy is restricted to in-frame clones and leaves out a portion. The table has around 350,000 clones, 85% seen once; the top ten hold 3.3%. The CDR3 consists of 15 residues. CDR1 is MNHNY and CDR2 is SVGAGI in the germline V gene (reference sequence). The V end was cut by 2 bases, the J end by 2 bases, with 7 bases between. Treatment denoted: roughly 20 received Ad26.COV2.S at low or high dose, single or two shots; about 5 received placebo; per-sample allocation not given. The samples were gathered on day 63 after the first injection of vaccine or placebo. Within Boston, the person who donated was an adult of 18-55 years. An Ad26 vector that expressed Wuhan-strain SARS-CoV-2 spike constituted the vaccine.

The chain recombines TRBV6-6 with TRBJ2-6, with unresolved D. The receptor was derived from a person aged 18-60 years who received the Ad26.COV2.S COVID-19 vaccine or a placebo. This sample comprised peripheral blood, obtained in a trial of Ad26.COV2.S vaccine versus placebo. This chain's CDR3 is CASSYPGPGANVLTF. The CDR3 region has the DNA TGTGCCAGCAGTTACCCCGGGCCTGGGGCCAACGTCCTGACTTTC.